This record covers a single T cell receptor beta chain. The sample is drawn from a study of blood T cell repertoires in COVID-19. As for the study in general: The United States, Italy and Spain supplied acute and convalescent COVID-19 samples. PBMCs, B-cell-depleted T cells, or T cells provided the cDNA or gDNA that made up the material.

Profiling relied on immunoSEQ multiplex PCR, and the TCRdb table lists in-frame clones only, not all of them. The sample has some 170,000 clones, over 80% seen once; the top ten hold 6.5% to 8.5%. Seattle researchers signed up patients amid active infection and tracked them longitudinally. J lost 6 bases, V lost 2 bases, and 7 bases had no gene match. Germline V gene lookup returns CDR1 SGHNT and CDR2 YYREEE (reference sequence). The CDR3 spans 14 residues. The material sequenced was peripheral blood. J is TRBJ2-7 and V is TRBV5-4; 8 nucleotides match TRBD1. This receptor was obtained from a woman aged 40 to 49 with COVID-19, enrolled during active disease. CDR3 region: CASSFTGTGTEQYF. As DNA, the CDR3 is TGTGCCAGCAGCTTTACAGGGACAGGAACCGAGCAGTACTTC.